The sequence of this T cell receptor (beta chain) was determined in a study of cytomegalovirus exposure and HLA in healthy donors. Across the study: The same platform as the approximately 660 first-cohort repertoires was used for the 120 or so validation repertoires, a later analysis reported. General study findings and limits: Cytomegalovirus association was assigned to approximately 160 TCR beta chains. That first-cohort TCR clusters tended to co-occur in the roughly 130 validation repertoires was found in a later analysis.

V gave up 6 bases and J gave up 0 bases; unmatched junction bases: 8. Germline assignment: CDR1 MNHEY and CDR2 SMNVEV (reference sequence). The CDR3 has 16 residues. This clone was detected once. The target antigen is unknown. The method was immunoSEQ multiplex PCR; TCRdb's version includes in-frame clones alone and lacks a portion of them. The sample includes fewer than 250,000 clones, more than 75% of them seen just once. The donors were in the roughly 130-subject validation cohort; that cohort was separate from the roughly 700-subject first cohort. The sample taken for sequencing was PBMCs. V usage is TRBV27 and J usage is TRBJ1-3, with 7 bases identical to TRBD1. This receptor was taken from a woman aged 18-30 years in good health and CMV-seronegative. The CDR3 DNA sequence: TGTGCCAGCAGCCGGAGACAGGGTAGCTCTGGAAACACCATATATTTT. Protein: CASSRRQGSSGNTIYF.